This TCR beta chain comes out of a study of sequential checkpoint blockade in melanoma. About the research overall: Each arm's sequence ended with maintenance nivolumab.

This clone was observed a handful of times. The CDR3 is 14 residues long. Between the trimmed V and J ends, which lost 1 base and 7 bases, there was a span of 12 bases. In germline, CDR1 is MGHRA, CDR2 YSYEKL. Sequencing was performed with immunoSEQ multiplex PCR; in TCRdb, only in-frame clones are kept and a portion is missing. The sample yields roughly 28,000 clones, roughly 77% seen once. This sample's treatment: randomized to nivolumab then ipilimumab (arm A) or the reverse (arm B). Specimen: CD8+ T cells sorted from blood (inferred from file names), collected from a patient given nivolumab and ipilimumab in sequence. This TCR derives from a human donor with melanoma. The chain has TRBV4-1 and TRBJ2-3; D is uncertain. CDR3 loop: CASSQGLNDYTQYF. As DNA, the CDR3 is TGCGCCAGCAGCCAAGGACTGAATGATTATACGCAGTATTTT.